Presented here are 5 T cell receptor beta chains from one specimen sequenced in a study of regulatory T cells in long-lasting Graves disease. Specified time point: newly diagnosed GD, antithyroid drugs for less than 3 months. Following extraction of RNA from PBMCs, that RNA was used to make the TCR library. Arm-PCR of CDR3 regions and iRepertoire HTBI primers were the basis on which TCR beta libraries were built. Via MiXCR, TCRdb re-called the multiplex PCR reads, giving one row per CDR3 protein. The data hold approximately 230,000 distinct CDR3 sequences, with 15% to 20% observed a single time. The source was peripheral blood mononuclear cells (PBMCs), collected at new diagnosis, from a patient treated with antithyroid drugs. The receptors shown here come from a female donor with Graves disease.

At least ten counts were recorded for this clonotype. This chain connects TRBV5-1 to TRBJ1-5; D uncertain. The V end was cut by 0 bases, the J end by 1 base, with 2 bases between. The germline gives CDR1 SGHRS, CDR2 YFSETQ. This CDR3 contains 13 residues. The CDR3 DNA reads TGCGCCAGCAGCTTGGTCAGCAATCAGCCCCAGCATTTT. Translation gives CASSLVSNQPQHF.

This clonotype was seen at least ten times. This sequence joins TRBV20-1 and TRBJ1-2; possible D gene TRBD1, 6 bases. Per germline, CDR1 DFQATT and CDR2 SNEGSKA (reference sequence). V shed 0 bases and J shed 4 bases, with 12 bases lying between them. The CDR3 spans 14 residues. This chain's CDR3 is CSARDPGGVYGYTF. CDR3 DNA: TGCAGTGCTAGAGATCCGGGGGGCGTCTATGGCTACACCTTC.

This clonotype has at least ten counts. The V gene is TRBV18, the J gene TRBJ2-3; no firm D call. Trimming cost V 3 bases and J 0 bases, with 4 bases left between them. This CDR3 has 13 residues. Germline V gene lookup returns CDR1 KGHSH and CDR2 LQKENI. CDR3 loop: CASSPYSTDTQYF. CDR3 nucleotide sequence: TGTGCCAGCTCACCTTATAGCACAGATACGCAGTATTTT.

This clonotype occurred many times. In DNA, the CDR3 is TGTGCCAGTAGTACCGGGCAGGGGAGCACAGATACGCAGTATTTT. Translated: CASSTGQGSTDTQYF. V is TRBV19 and J is TRBJ2-3; TRBD1 might be the D (6 bases). Germline assignment: CDR1 LNHDA and CDR2 SQIVND (reference sequence). CDR3 length: 15 residues. Trimming stripped 4 bases from V and 0 bases from J, with 11 bases between.

The sample holds many counts of this clonotype. V usage is TRBV28 and J usage is TRBJ2-1; D call uncertain. Germline CDR1 reads MDHEN; CDR2 reads SYDVKM. Trimming removed 1 base from V and 8 bases from J, with 3 bases in between. The CDR3 totals 11 residues. CDR3 sequence (DNA): TGTGCCAGCAGTTTATCAGATGAGCAGTTCTTC. Translation: CASSLSDEQFF. The full variable domain, in which reference TRBV28 and TRBJ2-1 provide the parts outside the CDR3, is DVKVTQSSRYLVKRTGEKVFLECVQDMDHENMFWYRQDPGLGLRLIYFSYDVKMKEKGDIPEGYSVSREKKERFSLILESASTNQTSMYLCASSLSDEQFFGPGTRLTVL.